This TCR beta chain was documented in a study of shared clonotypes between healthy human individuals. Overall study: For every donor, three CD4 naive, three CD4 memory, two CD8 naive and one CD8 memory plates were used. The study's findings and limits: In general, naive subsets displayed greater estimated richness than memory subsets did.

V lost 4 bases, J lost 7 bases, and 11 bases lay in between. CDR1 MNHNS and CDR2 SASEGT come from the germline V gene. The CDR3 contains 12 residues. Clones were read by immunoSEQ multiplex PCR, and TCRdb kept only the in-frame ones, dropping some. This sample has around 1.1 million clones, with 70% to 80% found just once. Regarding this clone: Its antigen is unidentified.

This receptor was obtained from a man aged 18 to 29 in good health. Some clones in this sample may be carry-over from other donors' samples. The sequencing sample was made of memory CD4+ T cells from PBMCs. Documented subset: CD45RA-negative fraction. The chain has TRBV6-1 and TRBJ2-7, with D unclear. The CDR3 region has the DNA TGTGCCAGCAGTGTTGGATTTTATGAGCAGTACTTC. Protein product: CASSVGFYEQYF.